The 20 T cell receptor beta chains below come from one sample, sequenced in a study of blood T cell repertoires in COVID-19. The data were produced by immunoSEQ multiplex PCR, yet TCRdb's version contains in-frame clones alone and is incomplete. The table includes 150,000 to 200,000 clones, 88% detected once. What was sequenced was peripheral blood. These receptors came from a man in his 70s with active or convalescent COVID-19.

This clone was counted between two and nine times. The gene calls are TRBV30 and TRBJ1-4; possible D gene TRBD1, 6 bases. The CDR3 consists of 13 residues. Germline CDR1 GTSNPN, CDR2 SVGIG (reference sequence). Trimming shortened V by 4 bases and J by 7 bases, and 13 bases separated the two germline ends. The CDR3 nucleotides read TGTGCCTGGAACACAGGGTGGAGTGAAAAACTGTTTTTT. As protein: CAWNTGWSEKLFF.

The chain uses TRBV3-1 (or the pseudogene TRBV3-2) and TRBJ1-3; maybe TRBD1 (5 bases). This CDR3 spans 16 amino acids. V was pared by 4 bases and J by 2 bases, with 15 bases between. CDR1 is LGHDT and CDR2 is YNNKEL in the germline V gene (reference sequence). The CDR3 sequence: CASSPRQPGAGNTIYF. Here the CDR3 DNA reads TGTGCCAGCAGCCCTCGACAGCCGGGGGCTGGAAACACCATATATTTT.

The chain links TRBV28 to TRBJ2-5; possibly TRBD2 for D (6 bases). V lost 7 bases and J 7 bases, leaving 19 bases between the germline ends. CDR3 length: 14 residues. CDR1 MDHEN and CDR2 SYDVKM come from the germline V gene. The CDR3: CASKSLGREVTQYF. CDR3 DNA: TGTGCCAGCAAGAGCCTGGGAAGGGAGGTGACCCAGTACTTC.

The rearrangement joins TRBV28 to TRBJ2-1; 16 positions agree with TRBD2. The CDR3 contains 18 residues. V was clipped by 6 bases and J by 7 bases; unmatched bases: 12. Germline CDR1 and CDR2: MDHEN and SYDVKM. The CDR3 loop is CASRGPGLAGGMGNEQFF. The CDR3 bases are TGTGCCAGCAGGGGACCGGGACTAGCGGGAGGGATGGGGAATGAGCAGTTCTTC.

This clone was found a few times. In nucleotides, the CDR3 is TGTGCCAGCAGCGTCGGACAGGTCTCTGGAAACACCATATATTTT. Protein: CASSVGQVSGNTIYF. J is TRBJ1-3 and V is TRBV7-8, with 7 nucleotides matching TRBD1. This CDR3 comprises 15 residues. V was pared by 5 bases and J by 0 bases, with 4 bases of the junction left unmatched. Germline-derived CDR1 and CDR2 are SGHVS and FQNEAQ.

This chain connects TRBV7-2 to TRBJ1-5; D is perhaps TRBD1 (5 bases). The CDR3 covers 14 residues. Trimming removed 1 base from V and 5 bases from J, with 9 bases in between. Germline lookup yields CDR1 SGHTA and CDR2 FQGNSA. CDR3 DNA: TGTGCCAGCAGCTTAGTAGGGGTAGATCAGCCCCAGCATTTT. This codes for CASSLVGVDQPQHF.

This chain connects TRBV30 to TRBJ1-1; D unclear. V lost 0 bases and J 0 bases, leaving 8 bases between the germline ends. The CDR3 loop spans 14 amino acids. Germline loops: CDR1 GTSNPN, CDR2 SVGIG (reference sequence). The CDR3 loop is CAWSVSELNTEAFF. CDR3 DNA sequence: TGTGCCTGGAGTGTTAGCGAGTTGAACACTGAAGCTTTCTTT. Complete variable domain (other parts from reference TRBV30 and TRBJ1-1): SQTIHQWPATLVQPVGSPLSLECTVEGTSNPNLYWYRQAAGRGLQLLFYSVGIGQISSEVPQNLSASRPQDRQFILSSKKLLLSDSGFYLCAWSVSELNTEAFFGQGTRLTVV.

This sequence joins TRBV24-1 and TRBJ1-5; a possible D gene is TRBD1 (5 bases). This CDR3 contains 13 residues. V was clipped by 9 bases and J by 3 bases, with 11 bases between them. The germline V gene has CDR1 KGHDR and CDR2 SFDVKD. The CDR3 DNA sequence: TGTGCCACCCGGCAGGGCTTCAATCAGCCCCAGCATTTT. This gives the protein CATRQGFNQPQHF.

This chain joins TRBV5-1 and TRBJ2-3, with 7 bases matching TRBD1. The V gene's germline CDR1 is SGHRS and CDR2 YFSETQ. The CDR3 contains 18 residues. V gave up 2 bases and J gave up 6 bases; unmatched junction bases: 18. The CDR3 region is CASSFNPTGSIKTDTQYF. CDR3 DNA: TGCGCCAGCAGCTTTAATCCGACAGGGAGCATAAAGACCGATACGCAGTATTTT.

This rearrangement joins TRBV9 to TRBJ2-5; TRBD2 is a possible D gene (7 bases). Trimming pared 0 bases from V and 2 bases from J, leaving 11 bases between. The CDR3 has 15 residues. The germline V gene encodes CDR1 SGDLS and CDR2 YYNGEE. The CDR3 nucleotides read TGTGCCAGCAGCGTAGGGGGGGGCGGGCAAGAGACCCAGTACTTC. Residues: CASSVGGGGQETQYF.

The rearrangement joins TRBV3-1 (or the pseudogene TRBV3-2) to TRBJ2-7; TRBD1 agrees at 9 bases. This CDR3 has 15 residues. J lost 3 bases, V lost 6 bases, and 9 bases had no gene match. Germline values: CDR1 LGHDT, CDR2 YNNKEL (reference sequence). The CDR3 DNA follows: TGTGCCAGCAGTGGTGGGGGACAGGGCAACTACGAGCAGTACTTC. Translating gives CASSGGGQGNYEQYF.

The chain has TRBV7-2 and TRBJ2-2, with D perhaps TRBD2 (6 bases). The CDR3 is 17 amino acids. Trimming left V 3 bases short and J 2 bases short, with 16 bases between. Germline V gives CDR1 SGHTA, CDR2 FQGNSA. CDR3 in DNA: TGTGCCAGCAGCTTCGTCGGGACTCTACATAACACCGGGGAGCTGTTTTTT. As protein: CASSFVGTLHNTGELFF.

This clone was seen only once. The rearrangement uses TRBV7-9 and TRBJ2-3; TRBD1 aligns across 8 bases. Germline values: CDR1 SEHNR, CDR2 FQNEAQ (reference sequence). This CDR3 is 16 amino acids long. J lost 5 bases, V lost 4 bases, and 11 bases had no gene match. The CDR3 DNA reads TGTGCCAGCAGCTCCATATCAGGGGGCGAGGTAGATACGCAGTATTTT. Translation: CASSSISGGEVDTQYF.

The gene calls are TRBV4-1 and TRBJ1-6; TRBD1 might be the D (6 bases). V lost 0 bases to trimming and J lost 13 bases, with 10 bases between them. Germline CDR1 is MGHRA and CDR2 is YSYEKL. This CDR3 is 13 amino acids long. CDR3 loop: CASSQDQQGPLHF. Here the CDR3 DNA reads TGCGCCAGCAGCCAAGATCAGCAGGGGCCCCTCCACTTT.

CDR3: CASSPPGTGVGYGYTF. The CDR3 DNA reads TGTGCCAGCTCACCCCCCGGGACAGGGGTGGGCTATGGCTACACCTTC. The V gene is TRBV18, the J gene TRBJ1-2; 10 bases line up with TRBD1. J lost 4 bases, V lost 3 bases, and 8 bases had no gene match. CDR3 length: 16 residues. The V gene's germline CDR1 is KGHSH and CDR2 LQKENI.

In its sample, this clone was seen once. V is TRBV6-2 or TRBV6-3 and J is TRBJ2-7, with 9 bases that match TRBD2. This CDR3 region has 15 residues. Germline loops: CDR1 MNHEY, CDR2 SVGEGT. The trim removed 3 bases at V and 2 bases at J, leaving 5 bases unmatched. The DNA for the CDR3 is TGTGCCAGCAGTTATATGGCGGGGGGGGCCTACGAGCAGTACTTC. Translated: CASSYMAGGAYEQYF.

Remarks on this clone: The junction shows a germline mismatch at one end, possibly a read error. The chain joins TRBV19 to TRBJ1-1; TRBD1 matches 10 bases. Germline V gene data show CDR1 as LNHDA and CDR2 as SQIVND (reference sequence). CDR3 length: 15 residues. The CDR3 bases are TGTGCCAGCAGTGGACAGGGGGGAATGAACGCTGAAGCTTTCTTT. Its translation: CASSGQGGMNAEAFF.

The V gene is TRBV19, the J gene TRBJ1-6; D is unresolved. Germline CDR1 reads LNHDA; CDR2 reads SQIVND (reference sequence). The ends were cut back, 6 bases at V and 8 bases at J, with 8 bases in the middle. The CDR3 has 12 amino acids. Written as DNA, the CDR3 is TGTGCCAGTAGCGGGTATTATTCACCCCTCCACTTT. Amino acid sequence: CASSGYYSPLHF.

V is TRBV10-3 and J is TRBJ1-1; 7 nucleotides match TRBD1. Germline loops: CDR1 ENHRY, CDR2 SYGVKD. V lost 6 bases, J lost 6 bases, and 10 bases stayed unmatched. CDR3 length: 14 amino acids. The CDR3 DNA reads TGTGCCATCAGGCAGACGACAGGGTCGGCTGAAGCTTTCTTT. Its protein is CAIRQTTGSAEAFF.

The gene calls are TRBV2 and TRBJ1-5; D is unclear. This CDR3 region has 14 residues. Trimming left V 6 bases short and J 7 bases short, with 16 bases between. Germline-derived CDR1 and CDR2 are SNHLY and FYNNEI. The CDR3 loop is CASRKDTTGQPQHF. DNA for the CDR3: TGTGCCAGCAGGAAAGACACCACGGGGCAGCCCCAGCATTTT.